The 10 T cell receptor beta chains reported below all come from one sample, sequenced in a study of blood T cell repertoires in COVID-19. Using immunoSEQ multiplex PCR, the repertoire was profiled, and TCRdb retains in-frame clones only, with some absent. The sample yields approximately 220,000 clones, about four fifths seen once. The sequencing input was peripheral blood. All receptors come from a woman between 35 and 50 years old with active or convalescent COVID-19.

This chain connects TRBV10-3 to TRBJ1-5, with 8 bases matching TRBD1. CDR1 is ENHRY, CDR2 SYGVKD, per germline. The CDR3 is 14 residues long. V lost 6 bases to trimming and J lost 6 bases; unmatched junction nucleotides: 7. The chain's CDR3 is CAIRSQGAGQPQHF. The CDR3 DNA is TGTGCCATCAGAAGTCAGGGGGCCGGTCAGCCCCAGCATTTT.

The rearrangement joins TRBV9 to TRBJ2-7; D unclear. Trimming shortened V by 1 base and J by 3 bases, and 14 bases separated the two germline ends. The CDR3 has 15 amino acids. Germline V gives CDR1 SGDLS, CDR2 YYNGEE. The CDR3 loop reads CASSVNPARSYEQYF. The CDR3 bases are TGTGCCAGCAGCGTAAACCCCGCTAGGAGCTACGAGCAGTACTTC.

The CDR3: CASSQTSGPYNEQFF. CDR3 DNA sequence: TGTGCCAGCTCTCAAACTAGCGGCCCCTACAATGAGCAGTTCTTC. V and J are TRBV18 and TRBJ2-1, with 8 bases identical to TRBD2. The CDR3 has 15 residues. CDR1 KGHSH and CDR2 LQKENI come from the germline V gene. V lost 6 bases to trimming and J lost 2 bases; unmatched junction nucleotides: 6.

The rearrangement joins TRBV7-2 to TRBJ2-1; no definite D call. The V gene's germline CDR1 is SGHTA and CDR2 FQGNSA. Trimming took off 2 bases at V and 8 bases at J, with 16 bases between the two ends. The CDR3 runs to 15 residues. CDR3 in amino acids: CASSLLAGLVYEQFF. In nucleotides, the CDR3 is TGTGCCAGCAGCTTACTGGCCGGTCTAGTATATGAGCAGTTCTTC.

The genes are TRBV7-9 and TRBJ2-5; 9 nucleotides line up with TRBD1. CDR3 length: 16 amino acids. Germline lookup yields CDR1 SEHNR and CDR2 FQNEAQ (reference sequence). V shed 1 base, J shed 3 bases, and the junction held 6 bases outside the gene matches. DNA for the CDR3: TGTGCCAGCAGCTTAGGGGACAGGGCATTTGAAGAGACCCAGTACTTC. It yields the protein CASSLGDRAFEETQYF.

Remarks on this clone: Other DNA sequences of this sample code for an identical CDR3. Written as DNA, the CDR3 is TGTGCCAGCTCACCGGACACTGCCACTGAAGCTTTCTTT. It translates to CASSPDTATEAFF. The rearrangement links TRBV18 to TRBJ1-1; tentative D call: TRBD1 (5 bases). The ends were cut back, 3 bases at V and 4 bases at J, with 9 bases in the middle. Germline lookup yields CDR1 KGHSH and CDR2 LQKENI. The CDR3 spans 13 residues.

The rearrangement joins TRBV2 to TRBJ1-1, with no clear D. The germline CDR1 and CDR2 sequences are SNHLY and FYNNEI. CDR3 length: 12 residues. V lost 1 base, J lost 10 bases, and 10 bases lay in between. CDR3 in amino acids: CASSEDPLRAFF. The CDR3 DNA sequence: TGTGCCAGCAGTGAAGACCCTCTAAGAGCTTTCTTT.

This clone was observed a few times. The CDR3 is CASSLEFTVNYEQYF. In DNA form, the CDR3 reads TGTGCCAGCAGCTTAGAATTTACTGTCAACTACGAGCAGTACTTC. The chain carries TRBV11-3 and TRBJ2-7, with D hard to call. Per the germline V gene, CDR1 is SGHNT and CDR2 is YENEEA. V was pared by 0 bases and J by 3 bases, with 12 bases between. The CDR3 contains 15 residues.

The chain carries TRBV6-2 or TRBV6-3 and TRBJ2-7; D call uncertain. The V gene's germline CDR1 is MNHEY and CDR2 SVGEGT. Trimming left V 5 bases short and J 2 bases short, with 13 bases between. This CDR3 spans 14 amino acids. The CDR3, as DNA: TGTGCCAGCAGTCATCTAGAAATAGCCTACGAGCAGTACTTC. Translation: CASSHLEIAYEQYF.

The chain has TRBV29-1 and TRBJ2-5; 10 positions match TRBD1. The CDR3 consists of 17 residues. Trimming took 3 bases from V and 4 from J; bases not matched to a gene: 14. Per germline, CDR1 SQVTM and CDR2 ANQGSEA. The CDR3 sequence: CSVDEPPTGGYGETQYF. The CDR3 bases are TGCAGCGTTGACGAACCCCCGACAGGGGGCTACGGAGAGACCCAGTACTTC.